A selection of T cell receptor beta chains follows, all from one sample in a study of patients and donors after allogeneic stem cell transplantation. TCRdb used MiXCR to reprocess the RT-PCR reads, holding one entry per CDR3 protein. The repertoire holds 30,000 to 35,000 distinct CDR3 sequences, with approximately 6.2% as singletons. Sequenced: blood, either unsorted or a sorted T cell fraction (not recorded which). The origin of the receptors is a human donor who was either an allogeneic HSCT recipient or a stem cell or donor lymphocyte infusion donor (not recorded which). It is not recorded whose cells these are; they may come from a transplant donor. CDR3s include the opening cysteine and the closing phenylalanine or tryptophan. D genes are given only for firm matches. Clone sizes are given selectively: once, few, many, or a class where the clone is expanded.

v_gene,j_gene,d_gene,abundance,CDR3nt,CDR3aa
TRBV18,TRBJ1-1,.,medium-sized,TGTGCCAGCTCACCACTCGACCAAAACACTGAAGCTTTCTTT,CASSPLDQNTEAFF
TRBV28,TRBJ2-5,.,.,TGTGCCAGCAGTTTATTCCGGGACCGCCAGTACTTC,CASSLFRDRQYF
TRBV10-3,TRBJ2-7,.,.,TGTGCCATCAGCCCCCGGGACAATCCCTTTTACGAGCAGTACTTC,CAISPRDNPFYEQYF
TRBV19,TRBJ1-2,.,many,TGTGCCAGTAAGGAGAACAACTATGGCTACACCTTC,CASKENNYGYTF
TRBV4-3,TRBJ2-2,TRBD1,many,TGCGCCAGCAGCCAAGGGGACAGGGTGCCCGGGGAGCTGTTTTTT,CASSQGDRVPGELFF
TRBV5-1,TRBJ2-2,TRBD2,many,TGCGCCAGCAGCTCAAGGACTAGCGTCAACACCGGGGAGCTGTTTTTT,CASSSRTSVNTGELFF
TRBV9,TRBJ1-1,TRBD1,medium-sized,TGTGCCAGCAGCGTAGTACAGGGGGCTGGGACTGAAGCTTTCTTT,CASSVVQGAGTEAFF
TRBV6-2/TRBV6-3,TRBJ2-1,TRBD1,.,TGTGCCACCCGGACAGGGGAGGTCAATGAGCAGTTCTTC,CATRTGEVNEQFF
TRBV27,TRBJ2-7,TRBD1,.,TGTGCCAGCAGTGGTAGGACAGGGGGCTACGAGCAGTACTTC,CASSGRTGGYEQYF
TRBV29-1,TRBJ2-7,.,many,TGCAGCGCCGCCGGGGGCTACGAGCAGTACTTC,CSAAGGYEQYF
TRBV7-2,TRBJ2-2,TRBD1,few,TGTGCCAGCAGCTTAAACCCCCGGACAGGGTGGGACGGGGAGCTGTTTTTT,CASSLNPRTGWDGELFF
TRBV20-1,TRBJ2-1,TRBD2,few,TGCAGTGCACCTAGCGGGAGGGGGGGCTACAATGAGCAGTTCTTC,CSAPSGRGGYNEQFF
TRBV12-5,TRBJ2-5,.,.,TGTGCTAGTGGTTTAGGAGGGGTCCAAGAGACCCAGTACTTC,CASGLGGVQETQYF
TRBV7-2,TRBJ2-3,.,.,TGTGCCAGCAGCTCCGGACTAAGCACAGATACGCAGTATTTT,CASSSGLSTDTQYF
TRBV11-3,TRBJ2-4,.,.,TGTGCCAGCAGCTTAGAAGGATTAGTTGGAGACATTCAGTACTTC,CASSLEGLVGDIQYF
TRBV5-8,TRBJ1-5,.,many,TGTGCCAGCAGCTTTGGTCAGCCCCAGCATTTT,CASSFGQPQHF
TRBV6-2/TRBV6-3,TRBJ2-7,.,few,TGTGCCAGCAGTTACTGGCCGAACTCCTACGAGCAGTACTTC,CASSYWPNSYEQYF
TRBV29-1,TRBJ1-5,TRBD1,many,TGCAGCGTTGGGGGACAGGGGGCCGGTCAGCCCCAGCATTTT,CSVGGQGAGQPQHF
TRBV28,TRBJ2-5,TRBD2,.,TGTGCCAGCAGTAGAGCGGGAGTAATAGAGACCCAGTACTTC,CASSRAGVIETQYF
TRBV7-8,TRBJ2-5,.,.,TGTGCCAGCAGCACCCGACAGGGAGGGGAAGAGACCCAGTACTTC,CASSTRQGGEETQYF
TRBV6-5,TRBJ2-1,.,.,TGTGCCAGCAGTTACGACGGAGTTAGCTCCTACAATGAGCAGTTCTTC,CASSYDGVSSYNEQFF
TRBV15,TRBJ1-5,.,many,TGTGCCACCAGCAGAGTAGGGAACAATCAGCCCCAGCATTTT,CATSRVGNNQPQHF
TRBV9,TRBJ2-1,TRBD2,many,TGTGCCAGCAGCGTTAGCGGGAGCTACAATGAGCAGTTCTTC,CASSVSGSYNEQFF